These 13 T cell receptor beta chains share one sample of origin, sequenced in a study of CD8 T cells in Susac syndrome (dated by TCRdb to 2018 to 2020). Library creation used the immunoSEQ multiplex PCR assay. RNA was extracted using the RNeasy kit, and roughly 0.45 to 1 ug of the RNA was reverse transcribed with random hexamers. TCRdb trimmed public reads at Q25 via fastp, called clones via MiXCR and kept in-frame beta chains. Every entry covers one CDR3 protein and lists the most common genes and DNA from its rows. The table for this sample lists some 110,000 distinct CDR3 sequences; approximately 95% of them were counted only once. Jointly, the top ten make up approximately 0.31% of the sample. The sample consisted of CD8+ T cells from PBMCs. These receptors were collected from a human donor with multiple sclerosis.

The chain is built from TRBV5-1 and TRBJ2-2, with 9 bases identical to TRBD1. This CDR3 has 17 amino acids. Germline CDR1 is SGHRS and CDR2 is YFSETQ. V lost 5 bases, J lost 1 base, and 9 bases stayed unmatched. The CDR3 sequence: CASSFRPGQGNTGELFF. The CDR3 DNA follows: TGCGCCAGCAGTTTTAGACCGGGACAGGGGAACACCGGGGAGCTGTTTTTT.

CDR3 amino acids: CASSPPGLASYNEQFF. The CDR3 DNA sequence: TGTGCCAGCAGCCCTCCCGGACTAGCCTCCTACAATGAGCAGTTCTTC. This chain uses TRBV13 with TRBJ2-1; 8 bases align to TRBD2. V gave up 5 bases and J gave up 0 bases; unmatched junction bases: 6. Germline V gene sequence: CDR1 PRHDT, CDR2 FYEKMQ (reference sequence). The CDR3 is 16 residues long.

This clonotype was detected only once. This chain uses TRBV5-1 with TRBJ2-7; 7 bases map to TRBD1. The junction had 11 bases not matched to a gene; V was cut back by 3 bases and J by 5 bases. The length of the CDR3 is 15 residues. Germline CDR1 and CDR2: SGHRS and YFSETQ. The CDR3 DNA sequence: TGCGCCAGCAGCTCGACCCCCAGACAGGGCGACGAGCAGTACTTC. Translated: CASSSTPRQGDEQYF.

This clonotype has just one count. The gene calls are TRBV14 and TRBJ1-1, with D unresolved. This CDR3 has 14 amino acids. V lost 4 bases and J 0 bases, leaving 9 bases between the germline ends. The germline V gene encodes CDR1 SGHDN and CDR2 FVKESK. The CDR3 DNA sequence: TGTGCCAGCAGCCCTATGGAACTGAACACTGAAGCTTTCTTT. It codes for CASSPMELNTEAFF.

V gene TRBV11-2 combines with J gene TRBJ2-3; the match to TRBD2 covers 9 bases. From germline, CDR1 is SGHAT and CDR2 FQNNGV. CDR3 length: 15 amino acids. The V gene end was trimmed by 4 bases and the J gene end by 4 bases; junction bases not matched to a gene: 6. The CDR3 here is CASSSSGNVADTQYF. In DNA form, the CDR3 reads TGTGCCAGCAGCTCTAGCGGGAATGTCGCAGATACGCAGTATTTT.

This rearrangement joins TRBV7-6 to TRBJ1-5; no firm D call. CDR1 and CDR2 from the germline V gene are SGHVS and FNYEAQ. Trimming pared 0 bases from V and 1 base from J, leaving 7 bases between. The CDR3 consists of 15 residues. This CDR3 is CASSLAEESNQPQHF. CDR3 DNA sequence: TGTGCCAGCAGCTTAGCGGAGGAAAGCAATCAGCCCCAGCATTTT.

The chain recombines TRBV6-6 with TRBJ2-7; 7 bases map to TRBD2. Trimming removed 7 bases from V and 3 bases from J; junction bases left unmatched: 6. This CDR3 region has 13 residues. CDR1 and CDR2 from the germline V gene are MNHNY and SVGAGI (reference sequence). CDR3 region: CASTIASGYEQYF. The CDR3 DNA reads as TGTGCCAGCACAATCGCTAGCGGCTACGAGCAGTACTTC.

This clonotype was counted once. The chain links TRBV12-3 or TRBV12-4 to TRBJ1-5; TRBD1 is a possible D gene (5 bases). The CDR3 loop spans 14 amino acids. Trimming removed 3 bases at V and 4 bases at J, with 10 bases between. The CDR3 nucleotides read TGTGCCAGCAGTTTCTGGCAGGGAAATCAGCCCCAGCATTTT. The encoded protein is CASSFWQGNQPQHF.

The CDR3 DNA is TGTGCCATATACCCGGAGACTAGCGGGGGGCCAAGGATTCAGTACTTC. It specifies CAIYPETSGGPRIQYF. The chain employs TRBV2 and TRBJ2-4; 13 nucleotides match TRBD2. The CDR3 loop spans 16 amino acids. Trimming took 10 bases from V and 10 from J; bases not matched to a gene: 16. Germline lookup yields CDR1 SNHLY and CDR2 FYNNEI. Based on the CDR3 plus reference TRBV2 and TRBJ2-4, the full variable domain is EPEVTQTPSHQVTQMGQEVILRCVPISNHLYFYWYRQILGQKVEFLVSFYNNEISEKSEIFDDQFSVERPDGSNFTLKIRSTKLEDSAMYFCAIYPETSGGPRIQYFGAGTRLSVL.

The chain joins TRBV15 to TRBJ2-3; 12 positions agree with TRBD2. After removal of 0 bases from V and 5 bases from J, the junction contained 6 bases not matched to a gene. Germline V gene data show CDR1 as LNHNV and CDR2 as YYDKDF (reference sequence). The CDR3 covers 17 residues. In DNA form, the CDR3 reads TGTGCCACCAGCAGAGATCCTAGCGGGAGGGCCGAAGATACGCAGTATTTT. It is translated as CATSRDPSGRAEDTQYF. Supplemented by reference TRBV15 and TRBJ2-3, the full variable domain reads DAMVIQNPRYQVTQFGKPVTLSCSQTLNHNVMYWYQQKSSQAPKLLFHYYDKDFNNEADTPDNFQSRRPNTSFCFLDIRSPGLGDTAMYLCATSRDPSGRAEDTQYFGPGTRLTVL.

The rearrangement uses TRBV27 and TRBJ1-2; D is unresolved. The CDR3 covers 13 residues. Trimming took off 2 bases at V and 4 bases at J, with 8 bases between the two ends. The V gene's germline CDR1 is MNHEY and CDR2 SMNVEV (reference sequence). The CDR3 DNA is TGTGCCAGCAGTTTAAGGCAGTCCTATGGCTACACCTTC. It translates to CASSLRQSYGYTF.

The V gene is TRBV4-1, the J gene TRBJ2-3; D might be TRBD2 (6 bases). From germline, CDR1 is MGHRA and CDR2 YSYEKL. CDR3 size: 16 residues. V was trimmed by 0 bases and J by 2 bases, leaving 12 bases between them. The CDR3 nucleotides read TGCGCCAGCAGCCAAGATAACCGCGGGAACACAGATACGCAGTATTTT. Protein: CASSQDNRGNTDTQYF.

CDR3 DNA sequence: TGTGCCAGCAGTTTCGAAGACAGGGGGTACGAGCAGTACTTC. Amino acid sequence: CASSFEDRGYEQYF. The chain combines TRBV28 with TRBJ2-7, with 9 bases identical to TRBD1. This CDR3 contains 14 residues. Germline-derived CDR1 and CDR2 are MDHEN and SYDVKM. V dropped 3 bases and J dropped 4; count of bases not matched to a gene: 4.